This TCR beta chain was documented in a study of radiotherapy plus CTLA-4 blockade in lung cancer. CDR1 is LGHNA, CDR2 YNFKEQ, per germline. V was clipped by 4 bases and J by 4 bases; unmatched bases: 11. There are 17 residues in the CDR3. Sequenced by immunoSEQ multiplex PCR; TCRdb stores in-frame clones only, minus some. The table records about 59,000 clones, around 77% of them present only once. This chain uses TRBV4-2 with TRBJ2-1, with TRBD1 identical over 9 bases. The clonotype originates from a human donor with non-small cell lung cancer who had a complete response to radiotherapy plus ipilimumab. Sequenced here: peripheral blood, sampled from a patient treated with radiotherapy plus ipilimumab. This CDR3 is CASSRQTQGAGYNEQFF. In DNA, the CDR3 is TGTGCCAGCAGCCGACAAACACAGGGGGCAGGTTACAATGAGCAGTTCTTC.